What follows is one T cell receptor beta chain and its context. These data come from a study of blood T cell repertoires in COVID-19. On the study more broadly: Sources were T cells, B-cell-depleted T cells, or PBMCs; the material itself was cDNA or gDNA.

From germline, CDR1 is LNHNV and CDR2 YYDKDF (reference sequence). This CDR3 region has 14 residues. Deletions cut 2 bases from V and 3 bases from J, with 11 bases between. Libraries were prepared by immunoSEQ multiplex PCR; TCRdb keeps only in-frame clonotypes and omits some of them. This table holds under 250,000 clones, about 88% found once. The clonotype was recovered from a man aged 45-60 years with COVID-19, enrolled during active disease. Sequencing used peripheral blood. The chain has TRBV15 and TRBJ2-7, with D possibly matching TRBD2 (6 bases). CDR3 in amino acids: CATSRPGLNYEQYF. The CDR3 DNA follows: TGTGCCACCAGCAGACCGGGACTGAACTACGAGCAGTACTTC. Full variable domain (outside the CDR3, taken from reference TRBV15 and TRBJ2-7): DAMVIQNPRYQVTQFGKPVTLSCSQTLNHNVMYWYQQKSSQAPKLLFHYYDKDFNNEADTPDNFQSRRPNTSFCFLDIRSPGLGDTAMYLCATSRPGLNYEQYFGPGTRLTVT.